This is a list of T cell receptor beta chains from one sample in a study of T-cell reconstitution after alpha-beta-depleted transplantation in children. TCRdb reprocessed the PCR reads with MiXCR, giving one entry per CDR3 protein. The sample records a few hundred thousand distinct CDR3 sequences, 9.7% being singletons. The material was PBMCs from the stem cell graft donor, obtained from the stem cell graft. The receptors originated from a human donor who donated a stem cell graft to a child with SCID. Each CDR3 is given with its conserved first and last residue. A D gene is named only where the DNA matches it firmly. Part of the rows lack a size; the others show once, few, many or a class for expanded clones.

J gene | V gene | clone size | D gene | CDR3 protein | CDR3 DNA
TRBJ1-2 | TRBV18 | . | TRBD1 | CASSPRTGSQDGYTF | TGTGCCAGCTCACCACGGACAGGGTCTCAGGATGGCTACACCTTC
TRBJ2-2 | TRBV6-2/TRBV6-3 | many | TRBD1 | CASSLTGGGTGELFF | TGTGCCAGCAGTTTAACAGGGGGCGGCACCGGGGAGCTGTTTTTT
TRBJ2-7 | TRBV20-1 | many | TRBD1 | CSAEPGQGSYEQYF | TGCAGTGCCGAGCCCGGACAGGGATCCTACGAGCAGTACTTC
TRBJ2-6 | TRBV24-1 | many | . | CATSDPRLYSGANVLTF | TGTGCCACCAGTGACCCTAGACTGTACTCTGGGGCCAACGTCCTGACTTTC
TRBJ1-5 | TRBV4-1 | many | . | CASSHGRGFKNQPQHF | TGCGCCAGCAGCCACGGAAGGGGGTTCAAGAATCAGCCCCAGCATTTT
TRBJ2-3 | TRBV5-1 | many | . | CASSTGGTESTDTQYF | TGCGCCAGCAGCACCGGCGGGACGGAGAGCACAGATACGCAGTATTTT
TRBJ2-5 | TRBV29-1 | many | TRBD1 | CSARQGQETQYF | TGCAGCGCCCGACAGGGACAAGAGACCCAGTACTTC
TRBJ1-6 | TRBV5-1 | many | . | CASSLEGGSSYNSPLHF | TGCGCCAGCAGCCTCGAGGGGGGGAGCTCCTATAATTCACCCCTCCACTTT
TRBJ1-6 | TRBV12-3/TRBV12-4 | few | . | CASSPGPWDSPLHF | TGTGCCAGCAGTCCGGGACCCTGGGATTCACCCCTCCACTTT
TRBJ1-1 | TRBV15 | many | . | CATSRGLQGREAFF | TGTGCCACCAGCAGAGGACTTCAGGGTCGGGAAGCTTTCTTT
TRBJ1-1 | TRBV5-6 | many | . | CASSPFPEANTEAFF | TGTGCCAGCAGCCCGTTCCCCGAGGCGAACACTGAAGCTTTCTTT
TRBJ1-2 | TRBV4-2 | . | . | CASSQESARGPHYGYTF | TGTGCCAGCAGCCAAGAATCGGCAAGGGGACCTCACTATGGCTACACCTTC
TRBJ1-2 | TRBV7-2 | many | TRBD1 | CASSSQGDRPGYTF | TGTGCCAGCAGCTCTCAGGGGGACCGGCCTGGCTACACCTTC
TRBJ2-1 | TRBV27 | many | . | CASSLGQNPYNEQFF | TGTGCCAGCAGTTTAGGACAGAACCCCTACAATGAGCAGTTCTTC
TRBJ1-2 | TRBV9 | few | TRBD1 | CASSASRQGRNYGYTF | TGTGCCAGCAGCGCTTCCCGACAGGGAAGGAACTATGGCTACACCTTC
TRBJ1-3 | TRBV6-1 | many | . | CASSEARVAGRRNTIYF | TGTGCCAGCAGTGAAGCGCGGGTGGCAGGGAGGAGAAACACCATATATTTT
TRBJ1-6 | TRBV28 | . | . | CASSLLTGSASPLHF | TGTGCCAGCAGTTTATTAACTGGGTCTGCATCACCCCTCCACTTT
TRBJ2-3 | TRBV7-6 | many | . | CASSLGPAHGTDTQYF | TGTGCCAGCAGCTTAGGGCCGGCCCATGGCACAGATACGCAGTATTTT
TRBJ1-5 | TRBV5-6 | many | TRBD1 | CASSFTLRGLSNQPQHF | TGTGCCAGCAGCTTCACGCTCAGGGGGCTGAGCAATCAGCCCCAGCATTTT
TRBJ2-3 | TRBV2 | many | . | CASSFEEGSHNF | TGTGCCAGCAGTTTCGAAGAGGGGTCCCACAATTTT
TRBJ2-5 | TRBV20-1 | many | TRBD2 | CSAREATSGGPPETQYF | TGCAGTGCTAGAGAGGCGACTAGCGGGGGGCCCCCAGAGACCCAGTACTTC
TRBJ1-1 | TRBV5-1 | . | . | CASSLVYRESTEAFF | TGCGCCAGCAGCTTGGTTTACAGGGAGTCCACTGAAGCTTTCTTT
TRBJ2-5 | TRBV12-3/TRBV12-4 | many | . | CASSLAGGLQETQYF | TGTGCCAGCAGTTTAGCGGGGGGCCTTCAAGAGACCCAGTACTTC
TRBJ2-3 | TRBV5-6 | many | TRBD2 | CASSLTSGGSTDTQYF | TGTGCCAGCAGCTTGACTAGCGGGGGATCCACAGATACGCAGTATTTT
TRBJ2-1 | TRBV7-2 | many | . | CASSFLGARDWHNEQFF | TGTGCCAGCAGCTTCCTTGGGGCCAGGGATTGGCACAATGAGCAGTTCTTC
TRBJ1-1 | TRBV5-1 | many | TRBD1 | CASSWGTGAMNTEAFF | TGCGCCAGCAGCTGGGGGACAGGGGCCATGAACACTGAAGCTTTCTTT
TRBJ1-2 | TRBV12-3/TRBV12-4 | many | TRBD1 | CASSPRGGGPVGGYTF | TGTGCCAGCAGTCCCCGAGGAGGGGGCCCGGTGGGAGGCTACACCTTC
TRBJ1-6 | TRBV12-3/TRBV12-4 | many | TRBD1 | CASSFRTGANSPLHF | TGTGCCAGCAGTTTCAGGACAGGGGCCAATTCACCCCTCCACTTT
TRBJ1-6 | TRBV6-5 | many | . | CASSRDTQLFALHF | TGTGCCAGCAGTCGGGACACCCAGCTCTTCGCCCTCCACTTT
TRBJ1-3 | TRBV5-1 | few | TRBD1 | CASRPGTGGNTIYF | TGCGCCAGCAGGCCGGGGACAGGGGGAAACACCATATATTTT
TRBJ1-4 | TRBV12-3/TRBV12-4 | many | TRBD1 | CASSFVLSLQGARGEKLFF | TGTGCCAGCAGTTTTGTCCTCTCTCTGCAGGGGGCGCGGGGAGAAAAACTGTTTTTT
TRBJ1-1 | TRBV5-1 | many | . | CASNPRGARDTEAFF | TGCGCCAGCAACCCGAGGGGGGCGCGGGACACTGAAGCTTTCTTT
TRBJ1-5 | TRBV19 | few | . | CASSIDWGRGMDPLANQPQHF | TGTGCCAGTAGTATAGATTGGGGGCGGGGTATGGATCCCCTGGCGAATCAGCCCCAGCATTTT
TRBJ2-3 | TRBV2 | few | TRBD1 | CASSRQGITDTQYF | TGTGCCAGCAGTCGACAGGGTATCACAGATACGCAGTATTTT
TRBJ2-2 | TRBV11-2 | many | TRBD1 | CASSLRDRPFSNTGELFF | TGTGCCAGCAGCCTCCGGGACAGGCCTTTCTCGAACACCGGGGAGCTGTTTTTT
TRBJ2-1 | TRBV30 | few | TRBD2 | CAWTYPGLAEDEQFF | TGTGCCTGGACTTACCCGGGACTAGCAGAGGATGAGCAGTTCTTC
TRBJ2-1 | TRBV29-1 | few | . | CSAPTTTYHEQFF | TGCAGCGCCCCTACGACAACCTACCATGAGCAGTTCTTC
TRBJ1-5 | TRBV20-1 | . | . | CSARVGVSNQPQHF | TGCAGTGCTAGAGTTGGGGTTAGCAATCAGCCCCAGCATTTT
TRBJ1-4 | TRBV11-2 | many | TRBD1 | CASSLGGGDRVDEKLFF | TGTGCCAGCAGCCTGGGAGGGGGCGACCGGGTTGACGAAAAACTGTTTTTT
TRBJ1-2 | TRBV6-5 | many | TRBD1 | CASSYSGTGERSNYGYTF | TGTGCCAGCAGTTACTCGGGGACAGGGGAACGGTCTAACTATGGCTACACCTTC
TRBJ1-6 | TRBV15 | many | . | CATSRDPDPNSPLHF | TGTGCCACCAGCAGAGATCCGGATCCCAATTCACCCCTCCACTTT
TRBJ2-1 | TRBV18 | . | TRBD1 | CASSGDRGGREEQFF | TGTGCCAGCTCAGGGGACAGGGGGGGCAGAGAGGAGCAGTTCTTC